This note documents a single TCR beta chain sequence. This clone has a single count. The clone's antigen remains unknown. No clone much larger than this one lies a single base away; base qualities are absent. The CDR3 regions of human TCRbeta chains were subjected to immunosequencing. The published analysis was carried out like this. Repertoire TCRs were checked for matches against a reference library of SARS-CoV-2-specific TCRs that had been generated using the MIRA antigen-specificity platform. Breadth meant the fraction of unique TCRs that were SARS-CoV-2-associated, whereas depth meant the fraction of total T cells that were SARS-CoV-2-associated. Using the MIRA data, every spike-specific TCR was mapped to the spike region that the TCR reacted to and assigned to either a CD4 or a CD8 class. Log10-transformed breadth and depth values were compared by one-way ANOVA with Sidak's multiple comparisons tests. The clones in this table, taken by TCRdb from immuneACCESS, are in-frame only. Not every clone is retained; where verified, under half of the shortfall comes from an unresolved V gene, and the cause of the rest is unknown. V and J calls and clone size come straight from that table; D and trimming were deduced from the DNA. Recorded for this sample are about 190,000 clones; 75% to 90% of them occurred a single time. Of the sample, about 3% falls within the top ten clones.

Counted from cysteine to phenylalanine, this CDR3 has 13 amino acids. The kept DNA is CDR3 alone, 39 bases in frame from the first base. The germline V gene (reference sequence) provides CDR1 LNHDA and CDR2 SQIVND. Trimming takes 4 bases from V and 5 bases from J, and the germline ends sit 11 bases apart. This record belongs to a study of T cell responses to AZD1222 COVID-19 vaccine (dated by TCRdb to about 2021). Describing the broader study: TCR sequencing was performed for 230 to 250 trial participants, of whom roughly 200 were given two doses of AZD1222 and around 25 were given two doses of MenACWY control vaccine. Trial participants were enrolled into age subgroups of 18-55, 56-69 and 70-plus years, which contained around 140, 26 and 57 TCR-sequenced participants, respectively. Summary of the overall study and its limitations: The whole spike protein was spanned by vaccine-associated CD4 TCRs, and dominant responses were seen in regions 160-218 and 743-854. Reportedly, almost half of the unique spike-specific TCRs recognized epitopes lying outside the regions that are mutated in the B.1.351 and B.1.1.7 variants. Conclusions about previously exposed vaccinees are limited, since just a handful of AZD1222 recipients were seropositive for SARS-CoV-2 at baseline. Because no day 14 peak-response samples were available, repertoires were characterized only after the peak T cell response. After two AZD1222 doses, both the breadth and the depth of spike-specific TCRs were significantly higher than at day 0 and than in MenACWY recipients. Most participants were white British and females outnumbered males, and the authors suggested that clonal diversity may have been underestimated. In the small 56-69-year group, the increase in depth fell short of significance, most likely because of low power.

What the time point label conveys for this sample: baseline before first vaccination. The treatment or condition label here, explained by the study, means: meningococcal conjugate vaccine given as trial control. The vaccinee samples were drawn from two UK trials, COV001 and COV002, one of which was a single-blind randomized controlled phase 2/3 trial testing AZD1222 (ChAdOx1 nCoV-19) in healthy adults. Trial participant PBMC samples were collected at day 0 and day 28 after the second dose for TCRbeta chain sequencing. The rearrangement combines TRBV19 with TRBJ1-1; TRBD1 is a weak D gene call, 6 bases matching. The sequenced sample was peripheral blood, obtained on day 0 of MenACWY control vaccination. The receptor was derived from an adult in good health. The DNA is TGTGCCAGTAGTACTATAGGACAGACTGAAGCTTTCTTT. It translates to CASSTIGQTEAFF.